This T cell receptor beta chain was found in a study of cytomegalovirus exposure and HLA in healthy donors. Regarding the study as a whole: In vitro work confirmed that a few CMV-associated chains recognize CMV antigens.

PCR employed 60 Vbeta and 13 Jbeta primers. The repertoire was sequenced with immunoSEQ multiplex PCR; TCRdb's copy has only in-frame clones and lacks some. Among tens of thousands of clones, roughly two thirds were seen once, and the ten largest hold roughly 5.9%. As to this clone: Its antigen is undetermined. Other DNA sequences from this sample encode an identical CDR3 as well.

With V trimmed by 5 bases and J by 8 bases, 4 bases remained unmatched. From germline, CDR1 is DFQATT and CDR2 SNEGSKA (reference sequence). This CDR3 has 11 residues. This sequence joins TRBV20-1 and TRBJ2-3, with TRBD2 matching 7 bases. The sample consisted of PBMCs. This sequence originates from a man aged 50 to 59 in good health and CMV-seronegative. The CDR3 region has the DNA TGCAGTGCTGGGAGGGGAGGTACGCAGTATTTT. Translated, it gives CSAGRGGTQYF.